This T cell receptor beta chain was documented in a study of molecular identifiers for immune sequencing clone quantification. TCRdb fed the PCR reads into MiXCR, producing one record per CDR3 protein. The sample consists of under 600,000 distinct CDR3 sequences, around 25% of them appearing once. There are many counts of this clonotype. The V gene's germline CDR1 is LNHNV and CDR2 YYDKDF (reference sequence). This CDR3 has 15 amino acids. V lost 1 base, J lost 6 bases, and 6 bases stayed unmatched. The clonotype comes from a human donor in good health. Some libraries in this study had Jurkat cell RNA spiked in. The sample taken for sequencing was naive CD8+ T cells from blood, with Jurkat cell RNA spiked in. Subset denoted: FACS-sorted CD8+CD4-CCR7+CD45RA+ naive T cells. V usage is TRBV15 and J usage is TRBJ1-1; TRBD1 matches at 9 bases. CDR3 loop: CATSRARDRDAEAFF. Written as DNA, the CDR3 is TGTGCCACCAGCAGAGCCCGGGACAGGGATGCTGAAGCTTTCTTT.